One and the same sample provided the 28 T cell receptor beta chains below, sequenced in a study of T cell repertoires in cytomegalovirus infection. TCRdb independently ran MiXCR on the reads; one entry per CDR3 protein. The sample includes hundreds of thousands of distinct CDR3 sequences, roughly 36% of them seen just once. The sample was PBMCs. Source of these receptors: a human donor in good health (CMV status not recorded). Some clones in this sample may be carry-over from other donors' samples.

The chain combines TRBV6-1 with TRBJ2-1; 8 nucleotides agree with TRBD2. Trimming took 9 bases from V and 12 from J; bases not matched to a gene: 10. The CDR3 covers 12 residues. Germline CDR1 is MNHNS and CDR2 is SASEGT. CDR3 nucleotides: TGTGCCAGTCAGAGATTAGCGGGATTGCAGTTCTTC. As protein: CASQRLAGLQFF.

This clonotype was observed a handful of times. CDR3 sequence (DNA): TGTGCCAGCAGCCCCGGCACCGGGACAGGGTCGTACGAGCAGTACTTC. Its protein is CASSPGTGTGSYEQYF. The chain combines TRBV7-9 with TRBJ2-7, with 9 positions matching TRBD1. Per germline, CDR1 SEHNR and CDR2 FQNEAQ (reference sequence). The ends lost 5 bases at V and 4 bases at J; junction bases unmatched: 12. This CDR3 has 16 residues.

V and J are TRBV20-1 and TRBJ1-1; D is perhaps TRBD1 (5 bases). Per germline, CDR1 DFQATT and CDR2 SNEGSKA (reference sequence). This CDR3 contains 15 residues. V was shortened by 0 bases and J by 1 base, with 12 bases between the two germline ends. The CDR3 DNA follows: TGCAGTGCTAGAGATCCCGGACACAAGAACACTGAAGCTTTCTTT. This codes for CSARDPGHKNTEAFF.

Remarks on this clonotype: The junction shows a germline mismatch at one end, possibly a read error. The V gene is TRBV4-2, the J gene TRBJ1-1; possible D gene TRBD1, 6 bases. This CDR3 is 13 amino acids long. Germline V gives CDR1 LGHNA, CDR2 YNFKEQ. The CDR3 sequence: CSSRLGQNTEAFF. The CDR3, as DNA: TGTTCCAGCAGACTGGGACAGAACACTGAAGCTTTCTTT.

This clonotype was found a few times. This sequence joins TRBV10-3 and TRBJ1-1; D is undetermined. The CDR3 is 15 residues long. Trimming took off 2 bases at V and 5 bases at J, with 15 bases between the two ends. Germline V CDR1 and CDR2: ENHRY, SYGVKD. CDR3 sequence (DNA): TGTGCCATCAGTGAGAAGGGAAAAGGCAAAACTGAAGCTTTCTTT. It encodes CAISEKGKGKTEAFF.

In its sample, this clonotype was seen many times. The chain uses TRBV7-8 and TRBJ2-7; 7 bases map to TRBD2. Germline CDR1 and CDR2: SGHVS and FQNEAQ. The V segment lost 2 bases and the J segment 5 bases; nucleotides outside the gene matches: 3. There are 13 residues in the CDR3. The CDR3 sequence: CASSLRRENEQYF. CDR3 DNA: TGTGCCAGCAGCTTACGGCGGGAGAACGAGCAGTACTTC.

In the case of this clonotype: The junction departs from the called germline gene at one end, perhaps through a read error. V and J are TRBV7-6 and TRBJ2-7, with 11 bases matching TRBD1. This CDR3 has 16 residues. Germline CDR1 reads SGHVS; CDR2 reads FNYEAQ. CDR3: CASSLAPDRGHDERYF. CDR3 bases: TGTGCCAGCAGCTTAGCCCCGGACAGGGGGCACGACGAGCGGTACTTC.

This clonotype was counted only a few times. J is TRBJ2-2 and V is TRBV7-2, with 7 bases that match TRBD1. This CDR3 spans 15 amino acids. V dropped 6 bases and J dropped 2; count of bases not matched to a gene: 6. Germline loops: CDR1 SGHTA, CDR2 FQGNSA. The CDR3 is CASRNRDSNTGELFF. DNA of the CDR3: TGTGCCAGCAGGAACCGGGACAGCAACACCGGGGAGCTGTTTTTT.

This clonotype was seen a handful of times. The V and J genes are TRBV20-1 and TRBJ2-3, with TRBD2 matching 8 bases. The CDR3 has 14 residues. Germline loops: CDR1 DFQATT, CDR2 SNEGSKA (reference sequence). V gave up 1 base and J gave up 6 bases; unmatched junction bases: 6. CDR3 sequence reads: CSARAAGEWDTQYF. For the CDR3, the DNA is TGCAGTGCTAGAGCAGCGGGGGAGTGGGATACGCAGTATTTT.

In this sample, this clonotype turned up a few times. J is TRBJ2-7 and V is TRBV7-2; D gene unclear. CDR1 is SGHTA and CDR2 is FQGNSA in the germline V gene. The V gene lost 2 bases and the J gene lost 2 bases, with 10 bases spanning the gap. The CDR3 is made up of 14 amino acids. DNA of the CDR3: TGTGCCAGCAGCTTATCCCCAGATCCCTACGAGCAGTACTTC. Translating it yields CASSLSPDPYEQYF.

In this sample, this clonotype turned up many times. The chain is built from TRBV7-9 and TRBJ2-7; D not resolved. Trimming pared 2 bases from V and 2 bases from J, leaving 13 bases between. Germline loops: CDR1 SEHNR, CDR2 FQNEAQ (reference sequence). This CDR3 comprises 15 residues. The CDR3 loop is CASSLRWEGPYEQYF. Here the CDR3 DNA reads TGTGCCAGCAGCTTACGTTGGGAAGGTCCCTACGAGCAGTACTTC. Based on the CDR3 plus reference TRBV7-9 and TRBJ2-7, the full variable domain is DTGVSQNPRHKITKRGQNVTFRCDPISEHNRLYWYRQTLGQGPEFLTYFQNEAQLEKSRLLSDRFSAERPKGSFSTLEIQRTEQGDSAMYLCASSLRWEGPYEQYFGPGTRLTVT.

This clonotype was seen a few times. The V call is TRBV28, the J call TRBJ1-4; 8 bases agree with TRBD1. The CDR3 is made up of 15 amino acids. CDR1 is MDHEN and CDR2 is SYDVKM in the germline V gene. The V gene end was trimmed by 6 bases and the J gene end by 6 bases; junction bases not matched to a gene: 9. CDR3 bases: TGTGCCAGCAGATCAGACAGGGGCCGTTATGAAAAACTGTTTTTT. Amino acids: CASRSDRGRYEKLFF.

CDR3 sequence (DNA): TGCAGTGCTAGAGTTGGTAACACAGATACGCAGTATTTT. It encodes CSARVGNTDTQYF. The rearrangement joins TRBV20-1 to TRBJ2-3, with D uncertain. The CDR3 extends over 13 amino acids. V was pared by 1 base and J by 2 bases, with 7 bases between. Germline lookup yields CDR1 DFQATT and CDR2 SNEGSKA (reference sequence).

V is TRBV20-1 and J is TRBJ2-1, with 13 bases fitting TRBD2. Germline loops: CDR1 DFQATT, CDR2 SNEGSKA (reference sequence). The V and J ends lost 3 bases and 0 bases, in that order; junction bases with no gene match: 5. This CDR3 spans 17 amino acids. CDR3 protein: CSARLGTSGTSYNEQFF. The DNA for the CDR3 is TGCAGTGCTAGGCTGGGGACTAGCGGGACCTCCTACAATGAGCAGTTCTTC.

The V and J genes are TRBV7-2 and TRBJ2-1; TRBD1 or TRBD2 may be the D gene (5 bases each). Germline CDR1 SGHTA, CDR2 FQGNSA. The CDR3 spans 18 residues. The V end lost 5 bases, the J end lost 2 bases, and 22 bases lay between the germline ends. CDR3 DNA: TGTGCCAGCAGCCTCGGGACCATCGATTGGAGCGCCTACAATGAGCAGTTCTTC. Encoded protein: CASSLGTIDWSAYNEQFF. The full variable domain, its missing parts supplied by reference TRBV7-2 and TRBJ2-1, is GAGVSQSPSNKVTEKGKDVELRCDPISGHTALYWYRQSLGQGLEFLIYFQGNSAPDKSGLPSDRFSAERTGGSVSTLTIQRTQQEDSAVYLCASSLGTIDWSAYNEQFFGPGTRLTVL.

This clonotype has more than one count but fewer than ten. J is TRBJ2-1 and V is TRBV6-2 or TRBV6-3, with D unresolved. Germline lookup yields CDR1 MNHEY and CDR2 SVGEGT. Between the trimmed V and J ends, which lost 7 bases and 6 bases, there was a span of 19 bases. This CDR3 spans 15 amino acids. The chain's CDR3 is CASIRNPYGINEQFF. As DNA, the CDR3 is TGTGCCAGCATTAGGAACCCCTATGGAATCAATGAGCAGTTCTTC.

This clonotype was seen more than once but under ten times. The chain combines TRBV7-9 with TRBJ2-7; 13 bases line up with TRBD2. The CDR3 extends over 15 amino acids. The V gene's germline CDR1 is SEHNR and CDR2 FQNEAQ (reference sequence). V was clipped by 1 base and J by 7 bases; unmatched bases: 4. As DNA, the CDR3 is TGTGCCAGCAGCTTAGGACTAGCGGGGGGTGAAGAGCAGTACTTC. It is translated as CASSLGLAGGEEQYF. Combining the CDR3 with reference TRBV7-9 and TRBJ2-7 gives the whole variable domain DTGVSQNPRHKITKRGQNVTFRCDPISEHNRLYWYRQTLGQGPEFLTYFQNEAQLEKSRLLSDRFSAERPKGSFSTLEIQRTEQGDSAMYLCASSLGLAGGEEQYFGPGTRLTVT.

The V call is TRBV7-9, the J call TRBJ2-7, with D perhaps matching TRBD2 (6 bases). This CDR3 comprises 14 residues. Germline V gives CDR1 SEHNR, CDR2 FQNEAQ (reference sequence). V dropped 4 bases and J dropped 2 bases, with 12 bases sitting between them. The DNA for the CDR3 is TGTGCCAGCAGCTCGTCGGGGGACCCCTACGAGCAGTACTTC. Encoded protein: CASSSSGDPYEQYF.

About this clonotype: An end of the junction does not agree with germline; a read error may underlie this. The V gene is TRBV4-1, the J gene TRBJ1-5; 8 bases are shared with TRBD1. The CDR3 spans 18 residues. Germline V CDR1 and CDR2: MGHRA, YSYEKL. CDR3 sequence reads: CASSQDVGQAYSNQPQHF. As DNA, the CDR3 is TGTGCCAGCAGCCAAGATGTGGGACAGGCCTATAGCAATCAGCCCCAGCATTTT.

The chain carries TRBV7-3 and TRBJ2-3; D could derive from TRBD1 or TRBD2 (6 bases each). This CDR3 region has 13 residues. Per the germline V gene, CDR1 is SGHTA and CDR2 is FQGTGA. V was clipped by 1 base and J by 9 bases, with 11 bases between them. The CDR3 DNA sequence: TGTGCCAGCAGCTTAAAGGGGGGAAGGACGCAGTATTTT. This codes for CASSLKGGRTQYF.

This clonotype turned up a few times. The V gene is TRBV27, the J gene TRBJ1-1, with 7 nucleotides matching TRBD1. This CDR3 has 19 residues. CDR1 is MNHEY, CDR2 SMNVEV, per germline (reference sequence). J gave up 1 base and V 0 bases, and 14 bases lay outside the gene matches. In DNA, the CDR3 is TGTGCCAGCAGTTTATCCCCCACCCGAGGGACAGCGCAGAACACTGAAGCTTTCTTT. It encodes CASSLSPTRGTAQNTEAFF.

J is TRBJ2-3 and V is TRBV10-3, with 8 bases matching TRBD2. V shed 9 bases and J 6 bases; nucleotides not matched to a gene: 8. The CDR3 has 13 residues. Germline V gives CDR1 ENHRY, CDR2 SYGVKD. The CDR3 protein is CAIRLAREDTQYF. The DNA for the CDR3 is TGTGCCATTCGACTAGCGCGCGAGGATACGCAGTATTTT.

V and J are TRBV5-5 and TRBJ1-2; no definite D call. The CDR3 consists of 15 residues. V was cut by 3 bases and J by 3 bases, with 15 bases left in between. Germline V gene data show CDR1 as SGHKS and CDR2 as YYEKEE (reference sequence). The CDR3 loop is CASSSGRGKDYGYTF. CDR3 DNA sequence: TGTGCCAGCAGCTCAGGCCGGGGAAAGGACTATGGCTACACCTTC. Complete variable domain (other parts from reference TRBV5-5 and TRBJ1-2): DAGVTQSPTHLIKTRGQQVTLRCSPISGHKSVSWYQQVLGQGPQFIFQYYEKEERGRGNFPDRFSARQFPNYSSELNVNALLLGDSALYLCASSSGRGKDYGYTFGSGTRLTVV.

The genes are TRBV6-1 and TRBJ1-5, with D hard to call. CDR3 length equals 15 residues. Germline V CDR1 and CDR2: MNHNS, SASEGT. V lost 1 base, J lost 7 bases, and 14 bases lay in between. The CDR3 DNA is TGTGCCAGCAGTGAAGAGTCGATGGCACTACAGCCCCAGCATTTT. Translation gives CASSEESMALQPQHF.

The chain is built from TRBV28 and TRBJ1-2, with D possibly TRBD1 on 6 matching bases. Trimming pared 7 bases from V and 5 bases from J, leaving 17 bases between. The germline V gene has CDR1 MDHEN and CDR2 SYDVKM. The CDR3 sequence is 14 residues long. CDR3 residues: CASIPWTEQYGYTF. The CDR3 DNA reads as TGTGCCAGCATTCCATGGACAGAACAGTATGGCTACACCTTC.

V and J are TRBV29-1 and TRBJ1-1, with 10 nucleotides matching TRBD1. CDR3 length equals 16 residues. The germline V gene has CDR1 SQVTM and CDR2 ANQGSEA. Trimming removed 4 bases from V and 1 base from J; junction bases left unmatched: 9. The CDR3 DNA sequence: TGCAGCGTTGCGGCCAGGGACAGGGGCCGGAACACTGAAGCTTTCTTT. Protein product: CSVAARDRGRNTEAFF.

The genes are TRBV5-6 and TRBJ2-5; TRBD2 agrees at 12 bases. Germline CDR1 SGHDT, CDR2 YYEEEE. The J segment lost 5 bases and the V segment lost 1 base, leaving 6 bases of the junction unmatched. The CDR3 is 16 amino acids. The CDR3 region is CASSLPTSGSGETQYF. The CDR3 DNA reads as TGTGCCAGCAGCTTGCCGACTAGCGGGAGTGGGGAGACCCAGTACTTC.

This chain connects TRBV29-1 to TRBJ1-5, with 7 bases aligning to TRBD1. The ends lost 5 bases at V and 4 bases at J; junction bases unmatched: 5. From germline, CDR1 is SQVTM and CDR2 ANQGSEA. This CDR3 is built from 13 residues. CDR3 coding DNA: TGCAGCGTTCTCGGACAGGATAATCAGCCCCAGCATTTT. Its translation: CSVLGQDNQPQHF.